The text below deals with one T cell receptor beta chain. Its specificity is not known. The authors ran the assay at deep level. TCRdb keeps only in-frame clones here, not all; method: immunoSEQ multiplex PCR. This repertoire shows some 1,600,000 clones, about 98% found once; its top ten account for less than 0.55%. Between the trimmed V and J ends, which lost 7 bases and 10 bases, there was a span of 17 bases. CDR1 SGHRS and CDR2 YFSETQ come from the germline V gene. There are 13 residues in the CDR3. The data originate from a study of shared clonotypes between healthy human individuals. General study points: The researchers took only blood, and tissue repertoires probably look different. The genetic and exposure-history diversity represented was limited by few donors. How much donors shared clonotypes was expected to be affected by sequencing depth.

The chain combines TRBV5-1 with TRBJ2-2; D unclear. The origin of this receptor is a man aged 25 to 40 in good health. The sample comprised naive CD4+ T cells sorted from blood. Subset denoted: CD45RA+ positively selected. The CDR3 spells CASSLPSGAELFF. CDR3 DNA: TGCGCCAGCTCCCTCCCTTCCGGTGCGGAGCTGTTTTTT.